Listed here are 16 T cell receptor beta chains from one sample, sequenced in a study of T cells in Graves' hyperthyroidism and ophthalmopathy (dated by TCRdb to between 2019 and 2020). Receptor amplification or capture employed multiplex PCR. The listed sequencing device is Illumina HiSeq 2000. Amplification of TCR beta CDR3 regions was carried out from RNA transcripts. A first-round RT-PCR of the TCR CDR3 used the HTBI primer set with the Qiagen OneStep RT-PCR kit. TCRdb redid the processing of the public reads, applying fastp at Q25 and MiXCR, and retained in-frame beta chains. Rows are unified per CDR3 protein, each entry keeping the most common DNA and genes. In all, the sample holds around 520,000 distinct CDR3 sequences, and around a quarter of those were seen once. The top ten clonotypes cover 11% of the sample. The specimen sequenced was blood. The receptors originated from a woman aged 30 to 39 with Graves' ophthalmopathy.

This clonotype was seen a handful of times. The J gene is TRBJ1-2, the V gene TRBV5-6, with D perhaps matching TRBD1 (6 bases). The germline V gene encodes CDR1 SGHDT and CDR2 YYEEEE. The CDR3 contains 16 residues. With 1 base removed from V and 7 bases from J, the gap between germline ends came to 20 bases. In DNA, the CDR3 is TGTGCCAGCAGCTTGCCCCGAAGGCAGGGGTGGGGTGGCTACACCTTC. Amino acid sequence: CASSLPRRQGWGGYTF.

The sample holds a few counts of this clonotype. The rearrangement links TRBV11-2 to TRBJ1-3; D is ambiguous. The length of the CDR3 is 15 residues. Germline values: CDR1 SGHAT, CDR2 FQNNGV. V was cut by 0 bases and J by 3 bases, with 9 bases left in between. CDR3 residues: CASSLECGVGNTIYF. In nucleotides, the CDR3 is TGTGCCAGCAGCTTAGAGTGCGGGGTTGGAAACACCATATATTTT. Full variable domain (remainder filled in from reference TRBV11-2 and TRBJ1-3): EAGVAQSPRYKIIEKRQSVAFWCNPISGHATLYWYQQILGQGPKLLIQFQNNGVVDDSQLPKDRFSAERLKGVDSTLKIQPAKLEDSAVYLCASSLECGVGNTIYFGEGSWLTVV.

This clonotype was seen a handful of times. V and J are TRBV12-3 or TRBV12-4 and TRBJ1-2; TRBD1 might be the D (6 bases). V lost 5 bases and J 4 bases, leaving 26 bases between the germline ends. The CDR3 runs 18 residues. CDR3 sequence: CASSPEPRQDASLYGYTF. The CDR3 bases are TGTGCCAGCAGTCCGGAACCAAGACAGGACGCATCACTCTATGGCTACACCTTC.

At least ten counts were recorded for this clonotype. The chain employs TRBV20-1 and TRBJ1-2; 9 bases agree with TRBD1. Germline V gene sequence: CDR1 DFQATT, CDR2 SNEGSKA (reference sequence). With V trimmed by 6 bases and J by 2 bases, 7 bases remained unmatched. The CDR3 loop spans 14 amino acids. CDR3 loop: CSARDREDNYGYTF. DNA for the CDR3: TGCAGTGCAAGGGACAGGGAAGACAACTATGGCTACACCTTC.

As regards this clonotype: One junction end does not reproduce the germline sequence, and a read error may be involved. The chain combines TRBV12-3 or TRBV12-4 with TRBJ1-1; 7 bases match TRBD1. The CDR3 is made up of 13 amino acids. The CDR3: CASTRAGQSEASF. CDR3 sequence (DNA): TGTGCCAGCACCCGAGCGGGACAGAGTGAAGCTTCCTTT.

There are many counts of this clonotype. The chain couples TRBV6-1 to TRBJ2-7; 11 bases agree with TRBD1. Germline V gives CDR1 MNHNS, CDR2 SASEGT. V was pared by 6 bases and J by 2 bases, with 3 bases of the junction left unmatched. CDR3 size: 14 residues. CDR3 residues: CASSRDRGAYEQYF. The CDR3 nucleotides are TGTGCCAGCAGCAGGGACAGGGGGGCCTACGAGCAGTACTTC.

DNA of the CDR3: TGTGCCAGCAGTTCCCCCCGGGACAGGGGGGTTGGCTACACCTTC. It is translated as CASSSPRDRGVGYTF. This chain links TRBV6-5 with TRBJ1-2; 11 bases are a match to TRBD1. V shed 4 bases, J shed 7 bases, and the junction held 8 bases outside the gene matches. The CDR3 covers 15 residues. Germline loops: CDR1 MNHEY, CDR2 SVGAGI.

In this sample, this clonotype turned up many times. The CDR3 bases are TGCAGTGCGAACCGGGACAGGTCGTATCAGCCCCAGCATTTT. It is translated as CSANRDRSYQPQHF. This chain links TRBV20-1 with TRBJ1-5, with 8 bases identical to TRBD1. Germline V gene data show CDR1 as DFQATT and CDR2 as SNEGSKA (reference sequence). Trimming at V came to 6 bases and at J to 5 bases, leaving 9 bases not matched to a gene. The CDR3 is 14 amino acids.

This chain joins TRBV6-1 and TRBJ1-1; D uncertain. The CDR3 is 14 residues long. Germline V gene data show CDR1 as MNHNS and CDR2 as SASEGT. V lost 6 bases, J lost 0 bases, and 11 bases lay in between. In nucleotides, the CDR3 is TGTGCCAGCAGGGCGATTGGAGTGAACACTGAAGCTTTCTTT. Encoded protein: CASRAIGVNTEAFF.

The rearrangement links TRBV7-9 to TRBJ1-5; 7 bases are shared with TRBD1. The CDR3 is made up of 13 amino acids. CDR1 SEHNR and CDR2 FQNEAQ come from the germline V gene (reference sequence). Trimming removed 5 bases from V and 15 bases from J; junction bases left unmatched: 13. In DNA, the CDR3 is TGTGCCAGCAGCGAGCAACGACAGGGACTAAGGCATTTT. Translation gives CASSEQRQGLRHF.

This clonotype turned up a few times. DNA of the CDR3: TGTGCCAGCAGCTCATACCGCGGGGGGGCCACAGATACGCAGTATTTT. This sequence encodes CASSSYRGGATDTQYF. V usage is TRBV11-2 and J usage is TRBJ2-3, with TRBD2 matching 9 bases. This CDR3 has 16 residues. CDR1 SGHAT and CDR2 FQNNGV come from the germline V gene. The J segment lost 2 bases and the V segment lost 4 bases, leaving 7 bases of the junction unmatched. The full variable domain, rest sourced from reference TRBV11-2 and TRBJ2-3, is EAGVAQSPRYKIIEKRQSVAFWCNPISGHATLYWYQQILGQGPKLLIQFQNNGVVDDSQLPKDRFSAERLKGVDSTLKIQPAKLEDSAVYLCASSSYRGGATDTQYFGPGTRLTVL.

This clonotype was recorded at least ten times. The rearrangement uses TRBV27 and TRBJ1-1; the D gene is possibly TRBD1 (6 bases). V was trimmed by 7 bases and J by 8 bases, leaving 20 bases between them. Germline assignment: CDR1 MNHEY and CDR2 SMNVEV (reference sequence). This CDR3 contains 14 residues. CDR3 residues: CASTPLGGQQEAFF. CDR3 nucleotide sequence: TGTGCCAGCACCCCACTGGGGGGCCAACAAGAAGCTTTCTTT.

The chain recombines TRBV5-5 with TRBJ2-7; 8 bases are a match to TRBD1. The CDR3 runs 15 residues. Germline loops: CDR1 SGHKS, CDR2 YYEKEE (reference sequence). Unmatched junction bases numbered 5, after V lost 0 bases and J lost 3 bases. The CDR3 spells CASSLGGQDYYEQYF. CDR3 in DNA: TGTGCCAGCAGCTTGGGGGGACAGGACTACTACGAGCAGTACTTC. Complete variable domain (other parts from reference TRBV5-5 and TRBJ2-7): DAGVTQSPTHLIKTRGQQVTLRCSPISGHKSVSWYQQVLGQGPQFIFQYYEKEERGRGNFPDRFSARQFPNYSSELNVNALLLGDSALYLCASSLGGQDYYEQYFGPGTRLTVT.

This clonotype has at least ten counts. The chain links TRBV30 to TRBJ1-5; a weak D match, TRBD1 (6 bases). The V gene's germline CDR1 is GTSNPN and CDR2 SVGIG (reference sequence). The CDR3 has 15 amino acids. V lost 3 bases and J lost 2, with 14 bases in between. This chain's CDR3 is CAWSLGGGGNQPQHF. CDR3 coding DNA: TGTGCCTGGAGCCTAGGGGGAGGGGGCAATCAGCCCCAGCATTTT. The full variable domain, in which reference TRBV30 and TRBJ1-5 provide the parts outside the CDR3, is SQTIHQWPATLVQPVGSPLSLECTVEGTSNPNLYWYRQAAGRGLQLLFYSVGIGQISSEVPQNLSASRPQDRQFILSSKKLLLSDSGFYLCAWSLGGGGNQPQHFGDGTRLSIL.

This clonotype was picked up a small number of times. CDR3 sequence: CATSDPGRSGYTF. The DNA for the CDR3 is TGTGCCACCAGTGATCCAGGGAGGAGCGGCTACACCTTC. V gene TRBV24-1 combines with J gene TRBJ1-2; perhaps TRBD1 as D (5 bases). V was trimmed by 3 bases and J by 8 bases, leaving 12 bases between them. CDR1 is KGHDR, CDR2 SFDVKD, per germline. This CDR3 region has 13 residues.

In its sample, this clonotype was seen many times. The CDR3 reads CASRETETPSNQPQHF. The CDR3 coding sequence is TGTGCCAGCAGGGAGACCGAAACACCTAGCAATCAGCCCCAGCATTTT. V gene TRBV6-1 combines with J gene TRBJ1-5; D remains ambiguous. The CDR3 spans 16 residues. V was shortened by 6 bases and J by 0 bases, with 15 bases between the two germline ends. Germline V lookup: CDR1 MNHNS, CDR2 SASEGT.